This TCR beta chain emerged from a study of CD8 T cells in Susac syndrome (dated by TCRdb to between 2017 and 2020). About the study as a whole: Whether CD8+ T cell activation and differentiation in Susac syndrome was antigen driven was tested using repertoire sequencing.

Summary of the overall study and its limitations: The number of individuals in the TCR sequencing and HLA analysis was acknowledged as relatively small.

The CDR3 covers 13 residues, taking in both the cysteine and the phenylalanine. The kept DNA is CDR3 alone, 39 bases in frame from the first base. The germline V gene gives CDR1 as MNHEY and CDR2 as SVGAGI. From V the trimming removes 5 bases and from J it removes 8 bases, while the gene matches leave 6 bases of the junction unaccounted for. Peripheral blood CD8+ and CD4+ T cells from healthy donors, Susac syndrome patients and multiple sclerosis patients were profiled using high-throughput TCR beta sequencing. Treatment-naive patients with stable or active relapsing-remitting disease fulfilling revised McDonald criteria were used as multiple sclerosis controls. CD8+ TEMRA cells were enriched by FACS, while bulk CD8+ and CD4+ T cells were purified by magnetic negative isolation. Blood was drawn into EDTA tubes, processed within 24 hours, and PBMCs were isolated by density gradient centrifugation. PBMCs intended for TCR sequencing were cryopreserved in liquid nitrogen and were subsequently thawed in a 37 degrees C water bath. The sorted or isolated CD4+, CD8+ and CD8+ TEMRA cells had a purity of 90% or higher.

This clonotype was detected only once. No cognate antigen has been identified for it. No base qualities exist here, and no much larger clone lies one base off it. One read represents weak support. RNA was extracted using the RNeasy kit, and about 0.45 to 1 microgram was reverse transcribed with random hexamers. TCR beta CDR3 regions were amplified with the immunoSEQ multiplex PCR assay covering 54 Vbeta and 13 Jbeta segments. PCR amplification bias was corrected using a synthetic template baseline for primer optimization and computational correction. From the authors' description of their analysis: Only productive sequences were kept, with reads annotated to V, D and J genes according to IMGT and analyzed in immunoSEQ Analyzer. Clonality was calculated as one minus the Shannon entropy normalized by log2 of the number of productive unique sequences. Public and private clones were assessed among the 100 most prevalent clones of each patient and control. Susac-specific clones were defined as absent from healthy and MS cohorts, over a thousand published viral clones and other ImmuneACCESS disease sequences. TCRdb trimmed public reads at Q25 via fastp, called clones via MiXCR and kept in-frame beta chains. Rows merge per CDR3 protein into single entries with the most common DNA and genes. TCRdb assigned the V and J calls; the authors' analysis was not used. The sample includes under 250,000 distinct CDR3 sequences, with 85% to 95% observed a single time. Around 0.067% of the sample goes to the ten largest clones.

Sequenced input: CD4+ T cells from PBMCs. The chain links TRBV6-5 with TRBJ1-2; TRBD1 aligns with 9 central bases. The TCR originated in a human donor with multiple sclerosis. Here is the DNA: TGTGCCAGCAGTACACAGGGGGCGAGGGGCTACACCTTC. Its coded protein is CASSTQGARGYTF.